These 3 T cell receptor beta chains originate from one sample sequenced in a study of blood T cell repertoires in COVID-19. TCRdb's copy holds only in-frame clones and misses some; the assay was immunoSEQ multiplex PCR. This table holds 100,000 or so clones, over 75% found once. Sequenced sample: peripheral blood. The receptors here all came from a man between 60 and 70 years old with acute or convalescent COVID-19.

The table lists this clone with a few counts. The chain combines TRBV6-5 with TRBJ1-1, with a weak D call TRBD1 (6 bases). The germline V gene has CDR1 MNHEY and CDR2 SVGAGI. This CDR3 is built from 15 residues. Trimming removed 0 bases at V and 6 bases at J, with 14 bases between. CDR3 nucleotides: TGTGCCAGCAGTTACTCGAGAAGAGGGGGAGCTGAAGCTTTCTTT. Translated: CASSYSRRGGAEAFF.

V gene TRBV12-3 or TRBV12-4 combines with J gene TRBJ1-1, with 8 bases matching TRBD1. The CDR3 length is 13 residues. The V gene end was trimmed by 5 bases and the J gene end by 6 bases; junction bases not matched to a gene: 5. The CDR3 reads CASSDRTGPEAFF. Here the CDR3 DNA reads TGTGCCAGCAGTGACAGGACAGGGCCTGAAGCTTTCTTT.

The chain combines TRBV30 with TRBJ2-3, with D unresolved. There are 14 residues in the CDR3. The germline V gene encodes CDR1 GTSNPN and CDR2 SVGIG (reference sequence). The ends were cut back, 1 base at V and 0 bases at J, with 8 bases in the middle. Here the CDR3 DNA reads TGTGCCTGGAGTGGGGCGTTTAGCACAGATACGCAGTATTTT. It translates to CAWSGAFSTDTQYF.